This TCR beta chain was recovered during a study of blood T cell repertoires in COVID-19. Across the whole study: Italy, Spain and the United States were the sources of the convalescent and acute COVID-19 samples.

The repertoire was sequenced with immunoSEQ multiplex PCR; TCRdb's copy has only in-frame clones and lacks some. The sample has 300,000 to 350,000 clones, roughly 88% seen once; the top ten hold less than 6.5%. Germline V lookup: CDR1 SGHRS, CDR2 YFSETQ. V was trimmed by 6 bases and J by 0 bases, leaving 12 bases between them. CDR3 length: 15 residues. This clone has a single count. The origin of this receptor is a man aged 30-40 years who had recovered from COVID-19. The sample consisted of PBMCs or T cells enriched from blood (not recorded which). J is TRBJ1-4 and V is TRBV5-1, with a tentative D call TRBD1 (6 bases). In nucleotides, the CDR3 is TGCGCCAGCACCCGAACAGGGTCAACTAATGAAAAACTGTTTTTT. It is translated as CASTRTGSTNEKLFF.